This T cell receptor (beta chain) was captured in a study of blood T cell repertoires in COVID-19. Study as a whole: The cDNA or gDNA used as material had been derived from T cells, B-cell-depleted T cells, or PBMCs.

TCRdb keeps only in-frame clones here, not all; method: immunoSEQ multiplex PCR. The sample holds 200,000 to 250,000 clones, approximately 87% seen once. V was trimmed by 0 bases and J by 0 bases, leaving 14 bases between them. The CDR3 runs 17 residues. Germline lookup yields CDR1 SGHNT and CDR2 YENEEA. The chain combines TRBV11-3 with TRBJ1-1, with D hard to call. The receptor comes from a woman between 45 and 65 years old in a cohort exposed to, infected with or recovered from COVID-19 (not recorded which). What was sequenced was PBMCs or T cells enriched from blood (not recorded which). The DNA for the CDR3 is TGTGCCAGCAGCTTAGAGTTACGGAGCACCATGAACACTGAAGCTTTCTTT. It encodes CASSLELRSTMNTEAFF.